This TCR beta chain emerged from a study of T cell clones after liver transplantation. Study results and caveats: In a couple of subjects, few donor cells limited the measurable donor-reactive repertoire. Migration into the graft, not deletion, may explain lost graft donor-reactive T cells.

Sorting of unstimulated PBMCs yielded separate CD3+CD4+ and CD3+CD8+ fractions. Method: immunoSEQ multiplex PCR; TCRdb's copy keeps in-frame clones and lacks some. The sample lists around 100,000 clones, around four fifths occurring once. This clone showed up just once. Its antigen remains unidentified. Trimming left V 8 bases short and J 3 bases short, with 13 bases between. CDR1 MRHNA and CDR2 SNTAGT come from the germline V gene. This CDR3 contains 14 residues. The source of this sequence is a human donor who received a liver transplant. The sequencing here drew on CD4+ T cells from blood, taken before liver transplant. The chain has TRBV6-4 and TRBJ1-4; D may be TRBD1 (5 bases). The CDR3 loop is CASFRGAPNEKLFF. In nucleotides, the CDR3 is TGTGCCAGCTTTCGCGGGGCACCTAATGAAAAACTGTTTTTT.